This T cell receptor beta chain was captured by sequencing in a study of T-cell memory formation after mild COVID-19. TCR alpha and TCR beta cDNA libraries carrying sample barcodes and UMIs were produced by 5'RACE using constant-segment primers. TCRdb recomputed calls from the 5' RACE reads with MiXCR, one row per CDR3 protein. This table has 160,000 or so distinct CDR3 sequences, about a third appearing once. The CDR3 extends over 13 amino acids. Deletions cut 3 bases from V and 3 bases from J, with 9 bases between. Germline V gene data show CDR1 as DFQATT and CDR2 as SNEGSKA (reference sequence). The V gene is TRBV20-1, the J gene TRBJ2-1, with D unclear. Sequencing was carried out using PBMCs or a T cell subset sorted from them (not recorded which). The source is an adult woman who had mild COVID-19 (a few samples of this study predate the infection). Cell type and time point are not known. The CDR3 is CSASPSSYNEQFF. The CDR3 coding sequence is TGCAGTGCTAGTCCCAGTAGCTACAATGAGCAGTTCTTC.